The clone carrying this T cell receptor (beta chain) was seen more than once but under ten times. Its cognate antigen is unknown. The sample originates from a study of metastatic and nonmetastatic thyroid tumors. About the study: Comparison of repertoires was carried out across blood and tumor or nodule tissue from malignant and benign thyroid patients.

As processed by the authors: The authors used CDR3 differences across clinicopathological groups to build a distant-metastasis classifier for papillary thyroid cancer. TCRdb reanalyzed the PCR reads via MiXCR. The V and J calls follow TCRdb's processing rather than the paper's. The table includes about 49,000 clones, 20% to 25% detected once. The V gene's germline CDR1 is SGHKS and CDR2 YYEKEE (reference sequence). This CDR3 is built from 13 residues. V dropped 3 bases and J dropped 2 bases, with 6 bases sitting between them. All patients were untreated before thyroid surgery. Study-wide points: The study reportedly found significantly higher TCR beta diversity in malignant thyroid tumors than benign nodules, in blood and tumor.

This TCR came from a female donor with papillary thyroid cancer or a benign thyroid nodule (not recorded which). Some clones in this sample may be carry-over from other donors' samples. Specimen: blood. The genes are TRBV5-5 and TRBJ2-4, with D unresolved. This CDR3 reads CASSSPTKNIQYF. DNA of the CDR3: TGTGCCAGCAGCTCACCAACCAAAAACATTCAGTACTTC.